The present TCR beta chain was sequenced within a study of T cell responses to AZD1222 COVID-19 vaccine. Trimming took 5 bases from V and 10 from J; bases not matched to a gene: 4. The CDR3 sequence is 13 residues long. Study results and limitations: It should be noted that donors were predominantly white British and more often female, and clonal diversity was possibly underestimated. Baseline seropositivity occurred in only a handful of AZD1222 recipients.

Concerning this clone itself: What it recognizes is unknown.

Pooling was applied to second doses at about 4 or about 12 weeks. Sequencing used immunoSEQ multiplex PCR; TCRdb keeps in-frame clones, though not all of them. This sample has over 130,000 clones, with 92% found just once. This clonotype originated in an adult who received the AZD1222 COVID-19 vaccine. The chain joins TRBV12-3 or TRBV12-4 to TRBJ1-6; 8 nucleotides align to TRBD1. Sequenced material: peripheral blood, taken 28 days after the second AZD1222 dose. CDR3 sequence (DNA): TGTGCCAGCAGTGGAACAGGGGGATCACCCCTCCACTTT. It codes for CASSGTGGSPLHF.